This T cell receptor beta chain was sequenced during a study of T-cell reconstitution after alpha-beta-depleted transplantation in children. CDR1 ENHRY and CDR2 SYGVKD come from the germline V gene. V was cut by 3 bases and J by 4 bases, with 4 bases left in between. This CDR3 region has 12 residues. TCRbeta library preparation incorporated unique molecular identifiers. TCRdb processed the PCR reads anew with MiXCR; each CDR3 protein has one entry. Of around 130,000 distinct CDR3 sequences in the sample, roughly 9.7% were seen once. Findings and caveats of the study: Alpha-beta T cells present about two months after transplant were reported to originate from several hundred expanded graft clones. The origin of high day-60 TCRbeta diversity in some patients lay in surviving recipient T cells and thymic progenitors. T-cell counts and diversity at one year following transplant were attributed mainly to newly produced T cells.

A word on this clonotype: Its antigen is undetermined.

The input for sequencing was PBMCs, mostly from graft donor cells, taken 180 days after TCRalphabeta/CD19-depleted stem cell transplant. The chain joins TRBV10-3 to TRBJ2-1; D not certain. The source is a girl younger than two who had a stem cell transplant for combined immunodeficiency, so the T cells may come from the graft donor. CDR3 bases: TGTGCCATCAGTGAAAGTTACAATGAGCAGTTCTTC. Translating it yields CAISESYNEQFF.